These 7 T cell receptor beta chains came from one sample sequenced in a study of CD8+CD57+ T cells in acquired aplastic anemia. Both TCR beta VDJ combination and CDR3 sequence profiling were carried out. Genomic DNA was the template for this profiling. A single record per CDR3 protein comes from TCRdb applying MiXCR to the reads. The sample consists of 400,000 to 450,000 distinct CDR3 sequences, roughly 68% of them appearing once. Source material: sorted CD4+, CD8+, or CD8+CD57+ T cells (not recorded which) from PBMCs. These receptors came from a human donor in good health, serving as a control.

Comment on this clonotype: A junction boundary mismatches the germline segment, possibly from a read error. The chain couples TRBV5-1 to TRBJ1-3; no firm D call. Germline lookup yields CDR1 SGHRS and CDR2 YFSETQ. The CDR3 sequence is 14 residues long. CDR3 nucleotide sequence: TGCGCCAGCAGCCCCCTAACGGCGGGAAGCACCATATATTTT. This gives the protein CASSPLTAGSTIYF.

Comment on this clonotype: No conserved phenylalanine or tryptophan is present at the end of the CDR3, so a read error is the likely explanation. It is unclear where the CDR3 begins or ends on the DNA, so no DNA is shown, and the CDR3 is as TCRdb lists it. V usage is TRBV12-3 or TRBV12-4 and J usage is TRBJ1-5; the table's D call TRBD1 went unverified against the DNA. The CDR3 comprises 13 residues, both ends counted. CDR3 region: CASSLGGDGGKHC.

This clonotype was seen only once. The rearrangement joins TRBV20-1 to TRBJ1-5; no definite D call. The CDR3 consists of 12 residues. CDR1 and CDR2 from the germline V gene are DFQATT and SNEGSKA (reference sequence). Trimming took 5 bases from V and 4 from J, leaving 9 bases between them. This chain's CDR3 is CSALDGNQPQHF. The DNA for the CDR3 is TGCAGTGCTCTAGACGGAAATCAGCCCCAGCATTTT.

This chain joins TRBV7-2 and TRBJ2-2; D is unclear. The CDR3 runs to 16 residues. The germline gives CDR1 SGHTA, CDR2 FQGNSA. The ends were cut back, 2 bases at V and 14 bases at J, with 24 bases in the middle. The CDR3 DNA is TGTGCCAGCAGCTTATCAGCCAGCACAGATACGCAGTATCTGTTTTTT. Translated: CASSLSASTDTQYLFF.

With respect to this clonotype: In this CDR3 the conserved last residue, phenylalanine or tryptophan, is missing, so a read error is likely. CDR3 residues: CASSADTQYV. CDR3 in DNA: TGTGCCAGCAGCGCAGATACGCAGTATGTT. The chain recombines TRBV7-2 with TRBJ2-3; no definite D call. This CDR3 spans 10 amino acids. The V end was cut by 5 bases, the J end by 4 bases, with 1 base between. Per the germline V gene, CDR1 is SGHTA and CDR2 is FQGNSA.

This clonotype was counted a single time. Germline and junction disagree at one end, which may indicate a read error. The chain links TRBV2 to TRBJ1-2; D remains unclear. The CDR3 length is 13 residues. Per germline, CDR1 SNHLY and CDR2 FYNNEI. The CDR3 coding sequence is TGTGCCAGCAGCGAGAGCCTCCGAGCTACCCACTACTTC. Its protein is CASSESLRATHYF. Based on the CDR3 plus reference TRBV2 and TRBJ1-2, the full variable domain is EPEVTQTPSHQVTQMGQEVILRCVPISNHLYFYWYRQILGQKVEFLVSFYNNEISEKSEIFDDQFSVERPDGSNFTLKIRSTKLEDSAMYFCASSESLRATHYFGSGTRLTVV.

Ten or more counts support this clonotype. The chain employs TRBV5-1 and TRBJ1-4, with TRBD1 identical over 7 bases. CDR3 length: 15 residues. The trim removed 4 bases at V and 7 bases at J, leaving 10 bases unmatched. The germline V gene encodes CDR1 SGHRS and CDR2 YFSETQ. The CDR3 DNA reads TGCGCCAGCAGCGTACAGGGGTCGAGTGTTGAAAAACTGTTTTTT. Translated, it gives CASSVQGSSVEKLFF. Based on the CDR3 plus reference TRBV5-1 and TRBJ1-4, the full variable domain is KAGVTQTPRYLIKTRGQQVTLSCSPISGHRSVSWYQQTPGQGLQFLFEYFSETQRNKGNFPGRFSGRQFSNSRSEMNVSTLELGDSALYLCASSVQGSSVEKLFFGSGTQLSVL.